This T cell receptor (beta chain) was found in a study of human T cells and chemical hapten exposure. About the research overall: Patch tests of 0.01% DPC on the upper back were read at 6 days.

Germline assignment: CDR1 MNHEY and CDR2 SVGEGT. The V segment lost 7 bases and the J segment 2 bases; nucleotides outside the gene matches: 15. CDR3 size: 18 residues. Study conclusions and caveats: Significantly more large CDR3 similarity clusters arose among expanded TCRs than among controls. Patch test score was positively correlated with the counts of PT1 expanded TCRs.

A note on this clonotype: Its antigen is still unknown.

Time point of the sample: patch test 3, about 24 weeks after DPC sensitization. The treatment: therapeutic diphenylcyclopropenone sensitization with weekly scalp DPC. Every patch test was put on after a blood sample was taken. TCRdb passed the RACE reads through MiXCR, listing each CDR3 protein once. The table includes about 120,000 distinct CDR3 sequences, about 11% detected once. The sample here was whole blood, taken in connection with sensitization to the hapten diphenylcyclopropenone (DPC). This receptor was taken from a woman aged 45-65 years with alopecia areata. Some clones in this sample may be carry-over from other donors' samples. The rearrangement joins TRBV6-2 or TRBV6-3 to TRBJ2-5, with TRBD1 matching 11 bases. The CDR3 region has the DNA TGTGCCAGCACCAATCCCCCCAGGGACAGGGGGTATCAAGAGACCCAGTACTTC. It codes for CASTNPPRDRGYQETQYF.